This T cell receptor (beta chain) was identified during a study of Graves' ophthalmopathy and Graves' hyperthyroidism. Diagnostic conclusions were grounded in clinical symptoms, serum thyroxine, TRAb, thyroid ultrasound and orbital computed tomography. This clonotype was seen repeatedly, ten times or more. CDR3 regions of TCR beta were amplified from RNA transcripts. In the first round, RT-PCR was carried out with HTBI primers, and a multiplex PCR formed the second round. Using its own MiXCR run on the multiplex PCR reads, TCRdb lists one record per CDR3 protein. The sample comprises some 170,000 distinct CDR3 sequences, about two fifths of which are singletons, and roughly 9% rests with the top ten. V was cut by 5 bases and J by 17 bases, with 16 bases left in between. This CDR3 spans 12 amino acids. Germline V gene sequence: CDR1 MNHEY, CDR2 SMNVEV (reference sequence).

The specimen was peripheral blood. The V call is TRBV27, the J call TRBJ1-6; D is unclear. The source of this sequence is a man younger than 40 with Graves' ophthalmopathy. DNA of the CDR3: TGTGCCAGCAGTGCGGGTCAGGCTCCCATCCACTTT. This gives the protein CASSAGQAPIHF.